This T cell receptor (beta chain) is drawn from a study of T cells in tuberculosis. Whole-study context: Sequenced TCRs come from CD1B-GMM tetramer-binding T cells.

Chain pairing is unknown; alpha and beta were sequenced separately. The method was immunoSEQ multiplex PCR; TCRdb's version includes in-frame clones alone and lacks a portion of them. The profile shows approximately 58,000 clones, nearly 90% of them singletons. Study-wide results and limits: Low-affinity CD1B-GMM tetramer-binding T cells may have been missed.

Cells were sorted from thawed PBMC rested overnight and stained with GMM-loaded CD1B tetramer, viability dye and anti-CD3. C32 glucose monomycolate from Rhodococcus equi was loaded onto the CD1B tetramers. PBMC for tetramer sorting were first depleted of CD14-expressing monocytes. CDR3 length: 15 amino acids. Trimming took 0 bases from V and 0 from J; bases not matched to a gene: 1. Germline V gene data show CDR1 as LGHNA and CDR2 as YNFKEQ. The sequenced material came from CD1b-GMM tetramer-negative cells sorted from PBMCs. This sequence originates from an adult woman with latent tuberculosis. The genes are TRBV4-2 and TRBJ2-7; TRBD1 matches at 8 bases. Here the CDR3 reads CASSQEQGGSYEQYF. As DNA, the CDR3 is TGTGCCAGCAGCCAAGAACAGGGGGGCTCCTACGAGCAGTACTTC.